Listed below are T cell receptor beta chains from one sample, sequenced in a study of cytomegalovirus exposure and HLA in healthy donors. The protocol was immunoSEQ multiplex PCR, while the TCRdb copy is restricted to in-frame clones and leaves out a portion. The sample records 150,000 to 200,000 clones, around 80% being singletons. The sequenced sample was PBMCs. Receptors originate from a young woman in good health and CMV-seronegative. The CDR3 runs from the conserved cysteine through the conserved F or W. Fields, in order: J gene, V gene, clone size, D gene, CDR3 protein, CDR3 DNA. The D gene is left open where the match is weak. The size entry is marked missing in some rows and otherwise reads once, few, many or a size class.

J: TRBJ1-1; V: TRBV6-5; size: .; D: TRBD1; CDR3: CASNYSQGIKSEAFF; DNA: TGTGCCAGCAATTACTCACAGGGGATCAAGTCTGAAGCTTTCTTT
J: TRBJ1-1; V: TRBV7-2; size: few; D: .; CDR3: CASSSQGYTEAFF; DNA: TGTGCCAGCAGCTCACAGGGTTACACTGAAGCTTTCTTT
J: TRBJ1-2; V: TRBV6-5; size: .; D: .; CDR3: CASSYGREGYGYTF; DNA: TGTGCCAGCAGTTACGGCAGGGAAGGCTATGGCTACACCTTC
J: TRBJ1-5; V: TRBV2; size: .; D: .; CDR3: CASSDQGMSNQPQHF; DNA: TGTGCCAGCAGCGACCAGGGAATGAGCAATCAGCCCCAGCATTTT
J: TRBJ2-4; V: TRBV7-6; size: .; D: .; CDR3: CASSLAQDIQYF; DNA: TGTGCCAGCAGCTTAGCCCAGGACATTCAGTACTTC
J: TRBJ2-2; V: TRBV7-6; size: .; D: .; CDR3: CASSLAGGGVRTGELFF; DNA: TGTGCCAGCAGCTTAGCGGGAGGCGGGGTCAGGACCGGGGAGCTGTTTTTT
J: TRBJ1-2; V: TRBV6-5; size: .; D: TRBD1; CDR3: CASSRQGAGYTF; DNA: TGTGCCAGCAGCCGACAGGGTGCTGGCTACACCTTC
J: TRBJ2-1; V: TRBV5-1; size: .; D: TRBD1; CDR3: CASSLGDRVTGNEQFF; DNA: TGCGCCAGCAGCTTGGGGGACAGGGTCACGGGGAATGAGCAGTTCTTC
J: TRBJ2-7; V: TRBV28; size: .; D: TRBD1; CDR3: CASRGTGVRGQYF; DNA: TGTGCCAGCAGGGGGACAGGGGTTCGAGGGCAGTACTTC
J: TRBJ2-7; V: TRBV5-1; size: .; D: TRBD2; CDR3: CASSLGTGTTNYEQYF; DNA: TGCGCCAGCAGCTTGGGGACCGGGACTACCAACTACGAGCAGTACTTC
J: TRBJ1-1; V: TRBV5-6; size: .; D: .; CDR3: CASSRISQGTSNTEAFF; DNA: TGTGCCAGCAGCCGGATCTCACAGGGTACTTCGAACACTGAAGCTTTCTTT
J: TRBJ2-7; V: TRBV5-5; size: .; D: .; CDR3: CASSLESSLYEQYF; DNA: TGTGCCAGCAGCTTAGAGTCGAGCCTCTACGAGCAGTACTTC
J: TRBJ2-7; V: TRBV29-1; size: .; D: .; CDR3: CSVTPGGHEQYF; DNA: TGCAGCGTCACTCCCGGCGGCCACGAGCAGTACTTC
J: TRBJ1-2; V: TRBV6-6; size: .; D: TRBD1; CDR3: CASSYPGQGPIYGYTF; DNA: TGTGCCAGCAGTTACCCAGGACAGGGCCCCATCTACGGCTACACCTTC
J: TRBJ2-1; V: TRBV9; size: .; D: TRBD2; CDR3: CASSVASAGGPNEQFF; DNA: TGTGCCAGCAGCGTAGCTTCAGCGGGGGGGCCGAATGAGCAGTTCTTC
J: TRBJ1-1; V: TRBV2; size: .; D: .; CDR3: CASRPQGLQNTEAFF; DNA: TGTGCCAGCAGGCCCCAGGGGCTTCAGAACACTGAAGCTTTCTTT